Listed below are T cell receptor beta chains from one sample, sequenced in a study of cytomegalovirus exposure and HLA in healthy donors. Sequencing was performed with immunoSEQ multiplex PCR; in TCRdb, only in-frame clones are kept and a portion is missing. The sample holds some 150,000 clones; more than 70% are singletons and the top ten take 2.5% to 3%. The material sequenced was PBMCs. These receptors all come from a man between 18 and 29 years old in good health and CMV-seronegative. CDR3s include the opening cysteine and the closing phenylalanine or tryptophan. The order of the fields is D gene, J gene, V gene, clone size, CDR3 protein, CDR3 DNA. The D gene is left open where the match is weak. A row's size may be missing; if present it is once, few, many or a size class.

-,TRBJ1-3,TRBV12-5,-,CASRQAENTIYF,TGTGCTAGTCGGCAGGCCGAGAACACCATATATTTT
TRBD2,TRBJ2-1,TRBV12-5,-,CASALRRASGRADRNEQFF,TGTGCTAGTGCCCTGCGGCGTGCTAGCGGGAGGGCGGATAGGAATGAGCAGTTCTTC
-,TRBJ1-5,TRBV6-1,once,CASSELGGRINQPQHF,TGTGCCAGCAGTGAACTGGGAGGGAGGATCAATCAGCCCCAGCATTTT
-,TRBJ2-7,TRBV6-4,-,CASSSDYEQYF,TGTGCCAGCAGTTCAGATTACGAGCAGTACTTC
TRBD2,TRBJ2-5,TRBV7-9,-,CASSLAGGGAVGTQYF,TGTGCCAGCAGCTTAGCGGGCGGGGGGGCCGTCGGGACCCAGTACTTC
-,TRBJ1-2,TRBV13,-,CASSLQGSGVEGYTF,TGTGCCAGCAGCTTACAGGGGAGTGGGGTGGAGGGCTACACCTTC
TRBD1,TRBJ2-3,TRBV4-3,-,CASSQKGAGTDTQYF,TGCGCCAGCAGCCAAAAGGGGGCGGGCACAGATACGCAGTATTTT
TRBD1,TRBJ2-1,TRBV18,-,CASSPQGQGQEQFF,TGTGCCAGCTCACCACAGGGACAGGGGCAGGAGCAGTTCTTC
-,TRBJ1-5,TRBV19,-,CASKSTDFSNQPQHF,TGTGCCAGTAAGTCGACAGACTTTAGCAATCAGCCCCAGCATTTT
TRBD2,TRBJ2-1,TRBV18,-,CASSPPSGVYNEQFF,TGTGCCAGCTCACCACCTAGCGGGGTCTACAATGAGCAGTTCTTC
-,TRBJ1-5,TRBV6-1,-,CASSVGQNSNQPQHF,TGTGCCAGCAGTGTCGGACAGAATAGCAATCAGCCCCAGCATTTT
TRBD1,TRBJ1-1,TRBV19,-,CAGSPGGEAEAFF,TGTGCCGGCTCTCCAGGGGGCGAAGCTGAAGCTTTCTTT
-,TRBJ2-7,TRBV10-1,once,CASSDPDSYEQYF,TGCGCCAGCAGTGACCCGGACAGTTACGAGCAGTACTTC
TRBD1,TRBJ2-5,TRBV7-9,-,CASSLGGGGRETQYF,TGTGCCAGCAGCTTAGGAGGGGGCGGCAGGGAGACCCAGTACTTC
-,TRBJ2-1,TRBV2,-,CARTGASGQYNEQFF,TGTGCCAGAACAGGGGCTAGCGGGCAATACAATGAGCAGTTCTTC
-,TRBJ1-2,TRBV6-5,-,CASSYSGVVNYGYTF,TGTGCCAGCAGTTACTCTGGAGTAGTCAACTATGGCTACACCTTC
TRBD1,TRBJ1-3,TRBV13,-,CASSWGQISGNTIYF,TGTGCCAGCAGCTGGGGACAGATATCTGGAAACACCATATATTTT
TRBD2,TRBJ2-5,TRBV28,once,CASSPGLAGSTQYF,TGTGCCAGCAGCCCGGGACTAGCGGGGTCTACCCAGTACTTC
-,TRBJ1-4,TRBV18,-,CASSTATNEKLFF,TGTGCCAGCTCGACAGCAACTAATGAAAAACTGTTTTTT
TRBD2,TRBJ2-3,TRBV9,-,CASSVVSWTSGDTDTQYF,TGTGCCAGCAGCGTAGTTTCATGGACTAGCGGGGACACAGATACGCAGTATTTT
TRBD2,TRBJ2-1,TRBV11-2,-,CASSLSLAGGNYNEQFF,TGTGCCAGCAGCTTGTCACTAGCGGGAGGAAATTACAATGAGCAGTTCTTC
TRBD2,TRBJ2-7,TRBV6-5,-,CASSYGLAGFFEQYF,TGTGCCAGCAGTTACGGCCTAGCGGGATTCTTCGAGCAGTACTTC
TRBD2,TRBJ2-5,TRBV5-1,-,CASSLVSSGRFLETQYF,TGCGCCAGCAGCTTGGTATCCAGCGGGAGATTTCTAGAGACCCAGTACTTC
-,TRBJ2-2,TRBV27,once,CASSFIGFTGELFF,TGTGCCAGCAGTTTCATCGGGTTCACCGGGGAGCTGTTTTTT
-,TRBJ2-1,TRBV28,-,CASSRGRGWDEQFF,TGTGCCAGCAGTCGAGGGCGAGGGTGGGATGAGCAGTTCTTC
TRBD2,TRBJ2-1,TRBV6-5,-,CASSPLAGVYNEQFF,TGTGCCAGCAGCCCGCTAGCGGGAGTCTACAATGAGCAGTTCTTC
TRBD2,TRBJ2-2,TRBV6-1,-,CASSESGGSGELFF,TGTGCCAGCAGTGAAAGCGGGGGCTCCGGGGAGCTGTTTTTT
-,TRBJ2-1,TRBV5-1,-,CASSPTGSLEQFF,TGCGCCAGCAGCCCCACAGGGTCTCTAGAGCAGTTCTTC
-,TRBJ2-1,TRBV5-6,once,CASSLVFVDNEQFF,TGTGCCAGCAGCTTGGTTTTCGTAGACAATGAGCAGTTCTTC
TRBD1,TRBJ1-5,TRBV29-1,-,CSVEETGGEDQPQHF,TGCAGCGTTGAAGAGACAGGGGGTGAGGATCAGCCCCAGCATTTT
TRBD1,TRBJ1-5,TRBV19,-,CASSIGWGQVSNQPQHF,TGTGCCAGTAGTATAGGGTGGGGACAGGTAAGCAATCAGCCCCAGCATTTT
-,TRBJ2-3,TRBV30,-,CAWSMGAPPDTQYF,TGTGCCTGGAGTATGGGGGCGCCCCCAGATACGCAGTATTTT
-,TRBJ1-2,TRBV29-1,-,CSVGRGSPLNYGYTF,TGCAGCGTGGGGAGGGGCTCTCCACTAAACTATGGCTACACCTTC
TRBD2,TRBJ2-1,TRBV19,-,CASSALAGGFSWSEQFF,TGTGCCAGTAGTGCACTAGCGGGGGGGTTTAGTTGGAGTGAGCAGTTCTTC
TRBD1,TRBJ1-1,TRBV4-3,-,CASSPDRVNTEAFF,TGCGCCAGCAGCCCGGACAGGGTGAACACTGAAGCTTTCTTT
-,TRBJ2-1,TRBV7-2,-,CASSLGLQGNRDEQFF,TGTGCCAGCAGCTTAGGTTTGCAGGGGAATCGGGATGAGCAGTTCTTC
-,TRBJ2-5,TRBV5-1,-,CASSLEGQGHETQYF,TGCGCCAGCAGCTTGGAGGGGCAGGGGCACGAGACCCAGTACTTC
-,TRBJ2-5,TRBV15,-,CATRASGQETQYF,TGTGCCACCAGGGCGAGCGGTCAAGAGACCCAGTACTTC
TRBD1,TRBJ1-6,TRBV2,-,CASTGTGGIYNSPLHF,TGTGCCAGCACAGGGACAGGGGGCATATATAATTCACCCCTCCACTTT
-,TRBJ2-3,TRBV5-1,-,CASSLGQGLDTQYF,TGCGCCAGCAGCTTGGGCCAGGGGTTAGATACGCAGTATTTT
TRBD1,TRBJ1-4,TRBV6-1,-,CASTDPGQGNEKLFF,TGTGCCAGCACCGACCCGGGACAGGGGAATGAAAAACTGTTTTTT
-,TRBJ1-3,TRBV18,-,CASSPPNSGNTIYF,TGTGCCAGCTCACCTCCTAACTCTGGAAACACCATATATTTT
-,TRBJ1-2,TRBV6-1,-,CASSTSQGTYGYTF,TGTGCCAGCAGTACCAGCCAGGGTACCTATGGCTACACCTTC
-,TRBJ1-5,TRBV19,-,CASSLADYSNQPQHF,TGTGCCAGTAGTCTGGCAGATTATAGCAATCAGCCCCAGCATTTT
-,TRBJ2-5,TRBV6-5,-,CASRRGQAPETQYF,TGTGCCAGCAGAAGGGGCCAGGCGCCGGAGACCCAGTACTTC
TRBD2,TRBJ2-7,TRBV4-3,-,CASSPSLAGGREQYF,TGCGCCAGCAGCCCAAGCCTGGCGGGAGGGCGGGAGCAGTACTTC
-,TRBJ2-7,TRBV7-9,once,CASSLGTGYEQYF,TGTGCCAGCAGCTTAGGAACTGGCTACGAGCAGTACTTC
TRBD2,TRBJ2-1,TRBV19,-,CASSTRSSGEQFF,TGTGCCAGTAGTACCCGATCTAGCGGGGAGCAGTTCTTC